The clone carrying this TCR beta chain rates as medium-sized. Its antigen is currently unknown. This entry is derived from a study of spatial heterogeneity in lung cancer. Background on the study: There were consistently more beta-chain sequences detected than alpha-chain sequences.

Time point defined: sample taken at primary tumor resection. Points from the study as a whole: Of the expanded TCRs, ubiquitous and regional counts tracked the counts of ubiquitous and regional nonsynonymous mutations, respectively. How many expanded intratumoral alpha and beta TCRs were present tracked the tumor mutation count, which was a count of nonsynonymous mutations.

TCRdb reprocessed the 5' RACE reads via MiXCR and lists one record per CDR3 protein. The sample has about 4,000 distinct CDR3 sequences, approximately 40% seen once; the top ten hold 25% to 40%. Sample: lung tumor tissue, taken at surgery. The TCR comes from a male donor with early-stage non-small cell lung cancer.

The CDR3 region has the DNA TGCGCCAGCAGCTTGGGGGCCCCAAAAGATACGCAGTATTTT. This encodes CASSLGAPKDTQYF. The gene calls are TRBV5-1 and TRBJ2-3; D remains unclear. V lost 0 bases, J lost 5 bases, and 10 bases lay in between. The germline CDR1 and CDR2 sequences are SGHRS and YFSETQ. The CDR3 runs 14 residues. Filled out from reference TRBV5-1 and TRBJ2-3, the complete variable domain reads KAGVTQTPRYLIKTRGQQVTLSCSPISGHRSVSWYQQTPGQGLQFLFEYFSETQRNKGNFPGRFSGRQFSNSRSEMNVSTLELGDSALYLCASSLGAPKDTQYFGPGTRLTVL.